The 3 T cell receptor delta chains below come from one sample, sequenced in a study of gamma-delta T cells after stem cell transplantation. TCRdb re-processed the RT-PCR reads using CATT. Of about 4,600 delta-chain clones listed, approximately 1.9% are singletons. Sequencing was carried out using gamma-delta T cells. The origin of the receptors is a human donor. It is not recorded whose cells these are; they may come from a transplant donor.

The table lists this clone with a few counts. The chain carries TRDV2 and TRDJ1; 11 bases agree with TRDD3. Unmatched junction bases numbered 11, after V lost 3 bases and J lost 0 bases. Per germline, CDR1 GEAIGNYY and CDR2 EKD. CDR3 length equals 18 residues. CDR3 protein: CACDSLMGDTYYTDKLIF. CDR3 nucleotides: TGTGCCTGTGACTCTCTCATGGGGGATACGTATTACACCGATAAACTCATCTTT.

This clone showed up many times. This may come from a read error, since a much larger clone is one base off. Other DNA sequences in the same sample also yield this CDR3. The chain recombines TRDV2 with TRDJ3; no firm D call. Per the germline V gene, CDR1 is GEAIGNYY and CDR2 is EKD. The CDR3 has 18 amino acids. DNA of the CDR3: TGCGCCTGTGACACCGGAGGGGCCAGCTCCTGGGACACCCGACAGATGTTTTTC. Translation: CACDTGGASSWDTRQMFF.

This clone is judged medium-sized (0.01 to 0.1%). Other DNA variants within this sample encode the same CDR3. V and J are TRDV2 and TRDJ1, with 10 positions matching TRDD3. Trimming removed 4 bases from V and 2 bases from J; junction bases left unmatched: 12. Germline V CDR1 and CDR2: GEAIGNYY, EKD. This CDR3 has 17 amino acids. CDR3 DNA: TGTGCCTGTGATGGTATTACTGGGGGATTAAAAACCGATAAACTCATCTTT. It yields the protein CACDGITGGLKTDKLIF.